This T cell receptor (beta chain) is drawn from a study of blood T cell repertoires in COVID-19. Study background: T cells, B-cell-depleted T cells, or PBMCs supplied cDNA or gDNA.

This clone was detected many times. Some clones are missing from TCRdb's copy, which holds only in-frame ones; the method was immunoSEQ multiplex PCR. The sample consists of about 270,000 clones, over 75% of them appearing once. The germline V and J ends were trimmed by 4 bases and 6 bases, with 18 bases remaining between them. The CDR3 has 15 residues. From germline, CDR1 is SNHLY and CDR2 FYNNEI. The source of this sequence is a human donor in a cohort sampled during active COVID-19. Specimen: peripheral blood. This chain connects TRBV2 to TRBJ1-1, with D perhaps matching TRBD1 (6 bases). CDR3 in amino acids: CASSAQGSPVAEAFF. The CDR3 nucleotides read TGTGCCAGCAGTGCCCAGGGGTCCCCCGTTGCTGAAGCTTTCTTT.